Each of the 21 T cell receptor beta chains below was sequenced from the same sample in a study of T cell clones after liver transplantation. Assay used: immunoSEQ multiplex PCR; TCRdb lists only in-frame clones, some missing. The table has roughly 55,000 clones, 70% to 75% seen once. The input for sequencing was CD4+ T cells from blood, taken less than 70 months after liver transplant. Receptors originate from a human patient who received a liver transplant. T cells may partly derive from the graft donor.

This clone turned up a few times. This sequence joins TRBV6-5 and TRBJ1-6; D uncertain. The CDR3 has 15 residues. CDR1 and CDR2 from the germline V gene are MNHEY and SVGAGI. Trimming pared 2 bases from V and 6 bases from J, leaving 11 bases between. The chain's CDR3 is CASSYGREINSPLHF. CDR3 nucleotides: TGTGCCAGCAGTTACGGGCGGGAGATTAATTCACCCCTCCACTTT.

The rearrangement joins TRBV10-3 to TRBJ2-5, with TRBD2 matching over 8 bases. From germline, CDR1 is ENHRY and CDR2 SYGVKD. The CDR3 extends over 15 amino acids. J was trimmed by 5 bases and V by 2 bases; bases with no gene match: 7. CDR3 sequence: CAISEPAGGTETQYF. CDR3 DNA: TGTGCCATCAGTGAGCCTGCGGGGGGTACGGAGACCCAGTACTTC.

CDR3 region: CASSARDTPGHNEQFF. The DNA for the CDR3 is TGCGCCAGCAGCGCCCGGGACACACCTGGCCACAATGAGCAGTTCTTC. This sequence joins TRBV4-1 and TRBJ2-1; D might be TRBD1 (6 bases). The V gene lost 5 bases and the J gene lost 5 bases, with 19 bases spanning the gap. The CDR3 loop spans 16 amino acids. The V gene's germline CDR1 is MGHRA and CDR2 YSYEKL.

This clone is labeled medium-sized (0.01 to 0.1%). This chain links TRBV19 with TRBJ1-5; no clear D. V was shortened by 11 bases and J by 0 bases, with 14 bases between the two germline ends. The CDR3 has 14 residues. Germline CDR1 reads LNHDA; CDR2 reads SQIVND (reference sequence). The CDR3 region has the DNA TGTGCCGCTCAGCCAGCGAATAGCAATCAGCCCCAGCATTTT. This gives the protein CAAQPANSNQPQHF.

The rearrangement joins TRBV10-3 to TRBJ1-3, with TRBD1 identical over 7 bases. The germline gives CDR1 ENHRY, CDR2 SYGVKD. Trimming cost V 3 bases and J 0 bases; bases outside gene matches: 5. This CDR3 comprises 16 residues. The CDR3 region has the DNA TGTGCCATCAGTGAAGGGCAGGGGGTCTCTGGAAACACCATATATTTT. It yields the protein CAISEGQGVSGNTIYF.

The chain joins TRBV6-5 to TRBJ2-7; 9 bases are shared with TRBD1. With V trimmed by 7 bases and J by 3 bases, 7 bases remained unmatched. Germline V gene sequence: CDR1 MNHEY, CDR2 SVGAGI. This CDR3 region has 14 residues. In nucleotides, the CDR3 is TGTGCCAGCAACAAGGGACAGGGTCTCTACGAGCAGTACTTC. This encodes CASNKGQGLYEQYF.

The J gene is TRBJ2-3, the V gene TRBV14, with 8 bases identical to TRBD1. Per germline, CDR1 SGHDN and CDR2 FVKESK. The CDR3 runs to 15 residues. Trimming at V came to 4 bases and at J to 6 bases, leaving 9 bases not matched to a gene. CDR3: CASSPDRVLADTQYF. The CDR3 nucleotides are TGTGCCAGCAGCCCGGACAGGGTTTTGGCGGATACGCAGTATTTT.

This clone occurred once. V is TRBV19 and J is TRBJ2-3; weak D call: TRBD1 (5 bases). Germline values: CDR1 LNHDA, CDR2 SQIVND (reference sequence). Trimming removed 7 bases at V and 0 bases at J, with 11 bases between. CDR3 length: 14 amino acids. The CDR3 bases are TGTGCCAGTAAGGGGCGGATAAGCACAGATACGCAGTATTTT. Its protein product is CASKGRISTDTQYF.

The J gene is TRBJ1-2, the V gene TRBV6-5, with D possibly TRBD1 on 6 matching bases. The CDR3 consists of 13 residues. Germline V gives CDR1 MNHEY, CDR2 SVGAGI. V was trimmed by 10 bases and J by 5 bases, leaving 17 bases between them. The CDR3 region is CATFPGQRYGYTF. CDR3 nucleotide sequence: TGTGCCACCTTTCCGGGACAAAGATATGGCTACACCTTC.

V usage is TRBV15 and J usage is TRBJ1-4; 10 bases fit TRBD1. Germline V gene lookup returns CDR1 LNHNV and CDR2 YYDKDF (reference sequence). The V and J ends lost 5 bases and 7 bases, in that order; junction bases with no gene match: 4. This CDR3 is 14 amino acids long. The chain's CDR3 is CATSWDRGSEKLFF. The CDR3 coding sequence is TGTGCCACCAGCTGGGACAGGGGCTCTGAAAAACTGTTTTTT.

The gene calls are TRBV25-1 and TRBJ2-2; perhaps TRBD1 as D (5 bases). This CDR3 contains 16 residues. The germline V and J ends were trimmed by 6 bases and 7 bases, with 21 bases remaining between them. Germline CDR1 reads MGHDK; CDR2 reads SYGVNS. Here the CDR3 DNA reads TGTGCCAGCAGCGCCTTTATGGGGCAAATCAACGGGGAGCTGTTTTTT. Its protein product is CASSAFMGQINGELFF.

The chain recombines TRBV7-2 with TRBJ2-3, with D possibly being TRBD2 (7 bases). The CDR3 consists of 17 residues. Trimming cost V 5 bases and J 3 bases, with 21 bases left between them. The V gene's germline CDR1 is SGHTA and CDR2 FQGNSA. DNA of the CDR3: TGTGCCAGCAGCCACTCCTACACGGGGGGCCCGACAGATACGCAGTATTTT. This codes for CASSHSYTGGPTDTQYF.

This chain joins TRBV9 and TRBJ1-6; 7 nucleotides line up with TRBD1. The CDR3 extends over 15 amino acids. Germline assignment: CDR1 SGDLS and CDR2 YYNGEE. V dropped 0 bases and J dropped 6; count of bases not matched to a gene: 3. CDR3 coding DNA: TGTGCCAGCAGCGTAGACCCAGGGGGTAATTCACCCCTCCACTTT. It yields the protein CASSVDPGGNSPLHF.

This clone was detected only a few times. The chain links TRBV7-9 to TRBJ1-2, with a tentative D call TRBD1 (5 bases). CDR3 length: 13 residues. From germline, CDR1 is SEHNR and CDR2 FQNEAQ (reference sequence). V gave up 5 bases and J gave up 8 bases, with 15 bases separating them. The CDR3: CASSPGDSRGYTF. The CDR3 coding sequence is TGTGCCAGCAGCCCGGGGGACTCCCGGGGCTACACCTTC.

This clone has more than one count but fewer than ten. J is TRBJ2-4 and V is TRBV20-1, with D unclear. This CDR3 comprises 11 residues. Trimming pared 5 bases from V and 5 bases from J, leaving 7 bases between. Germline V lookup: CDR1 DFQATT, CDR2 SNEGSKA (reference sequence). CDR3 DNA: TGCAGTGCTCCTGGACAAAACATTCAGTACTTC. It specifies CSAPGQNIQYF.

This chain uses TRBV5-5 with TRBJ1-4, with TRBD1 as a possible D gene (5 bases). This CDR3 is 14 amino acids long. The germline V and J ends were trimmed by 2 bases and 8 bases, with 13 bases remaining between them. Germline V lookup: CDR1 SGHKS, CDR2 YYEKEE (reference sequence). CDR3 in amino acids: CASSLLAGHEKLFF. The CDR3 DNA is TGTGCCAGCAGCTTACTCGCAGGGCACGAAAAACTGTTTTTT.

The chain's CDR3 is CASSGNFPGNTIYF. The DNA for the CDR3 is TGTGCCAGCAGCGGGAATTTCCCTGGAAACACCATATATTTT. The gene calls are TRBV5-4 and TRBJ1-3; D not certain. Trimming removed 4 bases from V and 2 bases from J, with 10 bases in between. The CDR3 has 14 residues. From germline, CDR1 is SGHNT and CDR2 YYREEE (reference sequence). The complete variable domain, with remaining parts taken from reference TRBV5-4 and TRBJ1-3, reads ETGVTQSPTHLIKTRGQQVTLRCSSQSGHNTVSWYQQALGQGPQFIFQYYREEENGRGNFPPRFSGLQFPNYSSELNVNALELDDSALYLCASSGNFPGNTIYFGEGSWLTVV.

The chain joins TRBV18 to TRBJ1-2; 7 positions match TRBD1. The V gene's germline CDR1 is KGHSH and CDR2 LQKENI. V shed 2 bases, J shed 8 bases, and the junction held 11 bases outside the gene matches. This CDR3 is 15 amino acids long. This chain's CDR3 is CASSPDRDLSDGYTF. The CDR3 bases are TGTGCCAGCTCACCAGACAGGGATTTGAGTGACGGCTACACCTTC.

The rearrangement joins TRBV12-5 to TRBJ2-3, with 7 positions matching TRBD1. This CDR3 is 15 amino acids long. CDR1 and CDR2 from the germline V gene are LGHNT and FRNRAP. J was trimmed by 0 bases and V by 6 bases; bases with no gene match: 6. The DNA for the CDR3 is TGTGCTAGTGGGGCCGGACAGGCTAGCACAGATACGCAGTATTTT. It encodes CASGAGQASTDTQYF.

The chain is built from TRBV15 and TRBJ2-3; TRBD2 matches 12 bases. The CDR3 sequence is 17 residues long. Germline V gene sequence: CDR1 LNHNV, CDR2 YYDKDF (reference sequence). V was clipped by 0 bases and J by 1 base; unmatched bases: 2. The CDR3 spells CATSRERLAGGTDTQYF. For the CDR3, the DNA is TGTGCCACCAGCAGAGAGCGACTAGCGGGGGGCACAGATACGCAGTATTTT.

The sample holds a few counts of this clone. CDR3 amino acids: CASSVGANYGYTF. DNA of the CDR3: TGTGCCAGCAGTGTTGGGGCAAACTATGGCTACACCTTC. This sequence joins TRBV6-4 and TRBJ1-2; TRBD1 might be the D (5 bases). Germline V gene sequence: CDR1 MRHNA, CDR2 SNTAGT. The CDR3 loop spans 13 amino acids. V was pared by 4 bases and J by 2 bases, with 8 bases between.